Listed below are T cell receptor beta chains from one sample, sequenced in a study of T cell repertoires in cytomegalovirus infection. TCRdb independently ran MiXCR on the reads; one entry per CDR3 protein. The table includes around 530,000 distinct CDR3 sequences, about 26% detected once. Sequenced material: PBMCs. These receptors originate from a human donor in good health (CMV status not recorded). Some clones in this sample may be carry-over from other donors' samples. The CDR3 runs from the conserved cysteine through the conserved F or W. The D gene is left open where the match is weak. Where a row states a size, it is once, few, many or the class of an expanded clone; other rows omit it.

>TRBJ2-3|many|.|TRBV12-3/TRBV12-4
TGTGCCAGCAGGAACTCCGGGTGGCGGGCAAGCACAGATACGCAGTATTTT
CASRNSGWRASTDTQYF
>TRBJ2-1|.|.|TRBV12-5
TGTGCTAGTGGTCTAGGTGTCAATGAGCAGTTCTTC
CASGLGVNEQFF
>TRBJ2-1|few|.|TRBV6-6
TGTGCCAGCAGTTACTCGACGTCGCGGTACAATGAGCAGTTCTTC
CASSYSTSRYNEQFF
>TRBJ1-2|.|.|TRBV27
TGTGCCAGCAGTTTCGGTAATCCCAAGCTTAACTATGGCTACACCTTC
CASSFGNPKLNYGYTF
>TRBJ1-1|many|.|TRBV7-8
TGTGCCAGCAGCTTAACGGGGCAGACGGAAGCTTTCTTT
CASSLTGQTEAFF
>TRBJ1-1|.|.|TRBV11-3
TGTGCCTCAGGAGACAGCTACACTGAAGCTTTCTTT
CASGDSYTEAFF
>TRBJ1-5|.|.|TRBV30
TGTGCCTGGAAAAGGGGGAATAGCAATCAGCCCCAGCATTTT
CAWKRGNSNQPQHF
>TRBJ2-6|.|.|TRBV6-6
TGTGCCAGCAGAACTATCAGCTCTGGGGCCAACGTCCTGACTTTC
CASRTISSGANVLTF
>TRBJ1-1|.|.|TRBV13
TGTGCCAGCAGCTTACTTTGGGGCAAATTGCCTGAAGCTTTCTTT
CASSLLWGKLPEAFF
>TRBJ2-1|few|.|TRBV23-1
TGCGCCAGCAGTTCGGGGGACGGACGCGGAGGGAGCTCCTACAATGAGCAGTTCTTC
CASSSGDGRGGSSYNEQFF
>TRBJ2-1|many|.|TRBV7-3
TGTGCCAGCCCGTTCTTCCCCGGGTCTCCTTACAATGAGCAGTTCTTC
CASPFFPGSPYNEQFF
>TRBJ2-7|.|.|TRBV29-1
TGCAGCGTTACCGTCTTATACGAGCAGTACTTC
CSVTVLYEQYF
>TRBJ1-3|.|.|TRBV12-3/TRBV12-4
TGTGCCAGCAGTTTTGGACAGTGGACAAACACCATATATTTT
CASSFGQWTNTIYF
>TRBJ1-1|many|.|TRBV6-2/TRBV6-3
TGTGCCAGCAGTTACTTAGTGAACACTGAAGCTTTCTTT
CASSYLVNTEAFF
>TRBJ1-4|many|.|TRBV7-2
TGTGCCAGCAGCTTATGGGGACGTGAAAAACTGTTTTTT
CASSLWGREKLFF
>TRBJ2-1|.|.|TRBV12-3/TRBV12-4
TGTGCCAGCAGTGCCCAACTAGCTCAACTTCAGCAGTTCTTC
CASSAQLAQLQQFF
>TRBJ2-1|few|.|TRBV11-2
TGTGCCAGCAGCCGAGAAAGGGGGGGGGTTCGTGGCTTC
CASSRERGGVRGF
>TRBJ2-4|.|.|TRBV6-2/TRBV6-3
TGTGCCAGCAGTTCCTACCGGGACGTCAAAAACATTCAGTACTTC
CASSSYRDVKNIQYF
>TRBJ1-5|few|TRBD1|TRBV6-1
TGTGCCAGCAGCCCCCGGGACAGGGGATTCAATCAGCCCCAGCATTTT
CASSPRDRGFNQPQHF
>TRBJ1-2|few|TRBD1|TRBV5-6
TGTGCCAGCAGCAAAAGACAGGGTAGAAACTATGGCTACACCTTC
CASSKRQGRNYGYTF
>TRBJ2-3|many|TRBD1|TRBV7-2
TGTGCCAGCAGTCCTCCGAGGAAGGGGGCCTCAGATACGCAGTATTTT
CASSPPRKGASDTQYF
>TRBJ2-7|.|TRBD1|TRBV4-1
TGCGCCAGCAGCCAACCGGGACAGGGGGCTTACGAGCAGTACTTC
CASSQPGQGAYEQYF
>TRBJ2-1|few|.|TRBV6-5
TGTGCCAGCAGAACAGGAATCAATGAGCAGTTCTTC
CASRTGINEQFF
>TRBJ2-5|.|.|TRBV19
TGTGCCAGTAGTATGCCGTTTCAAGAGACCCAGTACTTC
CASSMPFQETQYF
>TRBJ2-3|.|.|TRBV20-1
TGCAGTGCTAACGGATTCGGTACTGCGCACACAGATACGCAGTATTTT
CSANGFGTAHTDTQYF
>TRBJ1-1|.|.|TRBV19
TGTGCCAGTAGTATAGGATTGGGCAGGACGAACACTGAAGCTTTCTTT
CASSIGLGRTNTEAFF
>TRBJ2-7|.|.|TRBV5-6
TGTGCCAGCAGCACCGATACAGGGTACCACGAGCAGTACTTC
CASSTDTGYHEQYF
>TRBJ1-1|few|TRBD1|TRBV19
TGTGCCAGTAGTCTCTCGACAGGGATCATGAACACTGAAGCTTTCTTT
CASSLSTGIMNTEAFF